The source of this T cell receptor beta chain is a study of T cell changes during pregnancy in multiple sclerosis. Sequenced by immunoSEQ multiplex PCR; TCRdb stores in-frame clones only, minus some. The sample lists tens of thousands of clones; about nine tenths were seen once. Material: CD4+ T cells from peripheral blood mononuclear cells, obtained in the first trimester of pregnancy. The TCR sequence derives from a female donor with multiple sclerosis, enrolled in a pregnancy study.

The CDR3 DNA is TGTGCCAGCAGCTTGGCGGGAATTGGTTACGAGCAGTACTTC. Amino acid sequence: CASSLAGIGYEQYF. This rearrangement joins TRBV5-4 to TRBJ2-7, with TRBD2 as a possible D gene (5 bases). Germline CDR1 reads SGHNT; CDR2 reads YYREEE (reference sequence). V was pared by 0 bases and J by 4 bases, with 11 bases between. This CDR3 has 14 residues.